The rows below give T cell receptor beta chains drawn from one sample of a study of cytotoxic CD8 clonotypes in ibrutinib-treated CLL. Only in-frame clones appear in the TCRdb table, and some are missing; sequencing was by immunoSEQ multiplex PCR. The sample lists approximately 70,000 clones, around 84% occurring once. The material was PBMCs, obtained at disease progression, from a patient treated with ibrutinib. These receptors all come from a human donor with chronic lymphocytic leukemia. CDR3s include the opening cysteine and the closing phenylalanine or tryptophan.

cdr3_length	v_call	cdr3_aa
13	TRBV28	CASSTSRLGEAFF
16	TRBV5-8	CASSFPLGRGNYGYTF
13	TRBV14	CASSRPLKETQYF
18	TRBV4-1	CASSQGYPRDRGGLGQYF
15	TRBV10-3	CAISDRRDRNSPLHF
13	TRBV2	CASRRGSRAEAFF
14	TRBV9	CASSTSAGAQRYTF
14	TRBV5-1	CASSLTGTTYGYTF
15	TRBV5-1	CASSPGGLMYNEQFF
18	TRBV9	CASSVQLTGVNGNTEAFF
16	TRBV4-1	CASSQDNGQGGHEQFF
13	TRBV7-3	CASSFGIAGELFF
15	TRBV5-1	CASSPDPGARYEQYF
12	TRBV9	CASSVAGSEQFF
18	TRBV7-9	CASSLVWYPLGLADEQFF
16	TRBV6-5	CASSWGSTRRYYEQYF
11	TRBV5-6	CASSATDEQFF
11	TRBV7-9	CASSTPYEQYF
14	TRBV6-5	CASRPGTGVYGYTF
15	TRBV13	CASSLQGTVGYGYTF
16	TRBV19	CASSITGRTGSYEQYF
15	TRBV2	CASSIGVDVGNTIYF
15	TRBV5-1	CASSATGGHSYEQYF
15	TRBV4-1	CASSQDPGAGYGYTF
15	TRBV13	CASSLRLPNTGELFF
12	TRBV19	CASRYSNQPQHF
14	TRBV28	CASSLLDRVYGYTF
16	TRBV6-6	CASSSRGTGGTDTQYF
12	TRBV2	CASIRQGYGYTF
16	TRBV11-2	CASRPTGTSGNNEQFF
14	TRBV6-1	CASSRDNYNSPLHF
11	TRBV29-1	CSVGTYNEQFF
18	TRBV4-2	CASSQDFLRGRGANVLTF
14	TRBV5-1	CASSWDRGNYGYTF
14	TRBV5-1	CASRLGTGANEQFF
13	TRBV27	CASSSRDYQEQFF
15	TRBV19	CASKYVSGFNTEAFF
15	TRBV29-1	CSAEGRTGANTEAFF
13	TRBV29-1	CSVGGITTDTQYF
16	TRBV9	CASSVGPGRAVDEQFF
13	TRBV19	CASSITGGYEQYF
16	TRBV4-2	CASSPGGQGGFYGYTF
13	TRBV11-2	CASSLDQFGKLFF
13	TRBV30	CAWSREGNQPQHF